Listed here is a single T cell receptor beta chain. Its cognate antigen is unknown. Germline V gene lookup returns CDR1 SGHTA and CDR2 FQGNSA. Trimming shortened V by 2 bases and J by 0 bases, and 8 bases separated the two germline ends. This CDR3 has 14 residues. The entry originates in a study of PD-1 blockade in classical Hodgkin lymphoma. The study, taken as a whole, reports: A significant rise in TCR diversity was seen by C4D1 for CD4+ cells but not for CD8+ cells. Newly diagnosed patients and complete responders had comparable diversity at baseline. With respect to the repertoire differences, their causes, possibly disease activity or prior therapy, remain undefined.

Time point meaning: cycle 4 day 1 (C4D1), after five to seven weeks of nivolumab. Relapse was seen in all patients after autologous stem cell transplantation, and brentuximab vedotin exposure was variable. TCRdb keeps only in-frame clones here, not all; method: immunoSEQ multiplex PCR. The table lists approximately 30,000 clones, roughly 72% of them singletons, with roughly 3.6% in the top ten. The rearrangement joins TRBV7-2 to TRBJ2-7; D is perhaps TRBD1 (5 bases). The material sequenced was peripheral blood mononuclear cells (PBMCs), taken before the fourth cycle of nivolumab. This TCR was sampled from a human donor with classical Hodgkin lymphoma. This chain's CDR3 is CASSLKDSSYEQYF. CDR3 DNA: TGTGCCAGCAGCTTAAAAGACAGCTCCTACGAGCAGTACTTC.